This TCR beta chain was identified in a study of CD8 T cells in Susac syndrome. Study in general: Within the sequenced group of Susac syndrome patients, roughly 6 showed active disease and roughly 8 were in remission. Study-wide points: Susac CD8+ cells expanded clonally the most in TEMRA cells and in active patients.

Patients with Susac syndrome met diagnostic criteria that were recently defined for definite or probable disease. A quantity of roughly 0.5 to 1 ug RNA underwent reverse transcription using random hexamers. MiXCR was run by TCRdb on the immunoSEQ multiplex PCR reads, yielding one entry per CDR3 protein. The repertoire includes about 190,000 distinct CDR3 sequences, 95% of them detected once, and 0.15% to 0.2% sits in the top ten. V dropped 5 bases and J dropped 15; count of bases not matched to a gene: 14. The CDR3 length is 14 residues. On this clonotype itself: Antigen: not known.

Sequenced input: CD8+ T cells from PBMCs. This chain uses TRBV12-3 or TRBV12-4 with TRBJ2-1; 9 positions agree with TRBD2. The sequence derives from a human donor with Susac syndrome. This CDR3 is CASSAGMGRGGPFF. In nucleotides, the CDR3 is TGTGCCAGCAGTGCGGGGATGGGGCGGGGGGGTCCGTTCTTC.